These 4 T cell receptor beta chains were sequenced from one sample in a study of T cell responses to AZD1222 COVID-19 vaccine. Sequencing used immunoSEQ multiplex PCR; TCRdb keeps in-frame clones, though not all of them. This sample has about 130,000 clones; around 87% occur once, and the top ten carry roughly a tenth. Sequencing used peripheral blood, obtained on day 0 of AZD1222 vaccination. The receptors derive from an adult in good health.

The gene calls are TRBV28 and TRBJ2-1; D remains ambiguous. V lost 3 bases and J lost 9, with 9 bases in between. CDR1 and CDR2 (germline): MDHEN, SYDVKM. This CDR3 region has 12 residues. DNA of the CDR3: TGTGCCAGCAGTTTGATCCTCGGTGAGCAGTTCTTC. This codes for CASSLILGEQFF.

The CDR3 bases are TGTGCCAGCAGCCGGACTAGCGGGGGGGCTGACATTCAGTACTTC. Its protein product is CASSRTSGGADIQYF. The V and J genes are TRBV2 and TRBJ2-4, with 15 nucleotides matching TRBD2. Trimming removed 6 bases from V and 8 bases from J; junction bases left unmatched: 5. Germline values: CDR1 SNHLY, CDR2 FYNNEI. The CDR3 loop spans 15 amino acids. Filled out from reference TRBV2 and TRBJ2-4, the complete variable domain reads EPEVTQTPSHQVTQMGQEVILRCVPISNHLYFYWYRQILGQKVEFLVSFYNNEISEKSEIFDDQFSVERPDGSNFTLKIRSTKLEDSAMYFCASSRTSGGADIQYFGAGTRLSVL.

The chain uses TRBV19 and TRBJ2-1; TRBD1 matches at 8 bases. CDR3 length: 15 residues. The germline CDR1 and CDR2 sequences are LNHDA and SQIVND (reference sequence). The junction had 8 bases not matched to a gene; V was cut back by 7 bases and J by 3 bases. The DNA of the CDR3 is TGTGCCAGTAACCCACAGGGGGGCCTCTACAATGAGCAGTTCTTC. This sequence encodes CASNPQGGLYNEQFF.

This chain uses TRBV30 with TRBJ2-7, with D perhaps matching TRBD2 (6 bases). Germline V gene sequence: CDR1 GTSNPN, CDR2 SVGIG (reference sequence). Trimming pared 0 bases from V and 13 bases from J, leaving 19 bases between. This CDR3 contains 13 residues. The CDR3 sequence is CAWSVGGWALLYF. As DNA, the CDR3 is TGTGCCTGGAGTGTAGGAGGGTGGGCCCTTTTATACTTC.